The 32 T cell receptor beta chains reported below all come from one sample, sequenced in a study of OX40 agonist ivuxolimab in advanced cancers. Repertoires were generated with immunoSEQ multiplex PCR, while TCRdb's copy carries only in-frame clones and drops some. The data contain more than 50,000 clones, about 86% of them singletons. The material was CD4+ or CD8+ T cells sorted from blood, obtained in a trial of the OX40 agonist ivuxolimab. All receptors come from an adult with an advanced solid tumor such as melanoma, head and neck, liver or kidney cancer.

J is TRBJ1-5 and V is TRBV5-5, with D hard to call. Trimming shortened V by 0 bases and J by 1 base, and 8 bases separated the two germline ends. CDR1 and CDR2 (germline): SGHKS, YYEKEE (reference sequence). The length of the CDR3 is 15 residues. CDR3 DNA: TGTGCCAGCAGCTTGGAGGTGCACAGCAATCAGCCCCAGCATTTT. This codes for CASSLEVHSNQPQHF.

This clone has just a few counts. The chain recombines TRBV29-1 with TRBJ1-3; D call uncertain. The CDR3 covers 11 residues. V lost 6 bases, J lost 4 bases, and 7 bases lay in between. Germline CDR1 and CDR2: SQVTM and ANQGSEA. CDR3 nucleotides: TGCAGCGTCGCTCACGGAAACACCATATATTTT. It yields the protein CSVAHGNTIYF.

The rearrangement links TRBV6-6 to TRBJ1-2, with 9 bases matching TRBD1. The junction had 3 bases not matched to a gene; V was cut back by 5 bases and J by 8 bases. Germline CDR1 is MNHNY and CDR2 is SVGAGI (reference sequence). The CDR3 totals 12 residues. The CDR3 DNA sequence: TGTGCCAGCAGTGGACAGGGGCAGGGCTACACCTTC. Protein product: CASSGQGQGYTF.

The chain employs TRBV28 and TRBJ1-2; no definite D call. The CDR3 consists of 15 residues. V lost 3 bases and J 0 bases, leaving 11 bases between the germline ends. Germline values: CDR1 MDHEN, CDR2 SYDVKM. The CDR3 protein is CASSLVQQSNYGYTF. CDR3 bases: TGTGCCAGCAGTTTGGTCCAGCAATCTAACTATGGCTACACCTTC.

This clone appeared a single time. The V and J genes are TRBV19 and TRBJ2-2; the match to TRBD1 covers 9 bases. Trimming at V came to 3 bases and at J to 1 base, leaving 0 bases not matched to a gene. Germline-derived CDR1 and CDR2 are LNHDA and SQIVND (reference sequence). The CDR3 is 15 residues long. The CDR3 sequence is CASSMGQGNTGELFF. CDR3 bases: TGTGCCAGTAGTATGGGACAGGGGAACACCGGGGAGCTGTTTTTT. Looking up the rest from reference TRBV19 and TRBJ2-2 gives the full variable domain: DGGITQSPKYLFRKEGQNVTLSCEQNLNHDAMYWYRQDPGQGLRLIYYSQIVNDFQKGDIAEGYSVSREKKESFPLTVTSAQKNPTAFYLCASSMGQGNTGELFFGEGSRLTVL.

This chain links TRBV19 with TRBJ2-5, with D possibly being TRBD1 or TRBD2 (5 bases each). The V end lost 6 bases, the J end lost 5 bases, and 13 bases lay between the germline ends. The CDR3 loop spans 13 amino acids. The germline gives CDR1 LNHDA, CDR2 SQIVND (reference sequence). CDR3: CASRPREGETQYF. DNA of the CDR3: TGTGCCAGTAGGCCGCGTGAGGGGGAGACCCAGTACTTC.

CDR3 sequence (DNA): TGTGCCAGCAGCTTAGCGCCAGACAGGGGAGTGAAGACCCAGTACTTC. Translation gives CASSLAPDRGVKTQYF. The rearrangement uses TRBV7-8 and TRBJ2-5, with 8 bases identical to TRBD1. With V trimmed by 0 bases and J by 6 bases, 9 bases remained unmatched. CDR1 SGHVS and CDR2 FQNEAQ come from the germline V gene. The CDR3 loop spans 16 amino acids.

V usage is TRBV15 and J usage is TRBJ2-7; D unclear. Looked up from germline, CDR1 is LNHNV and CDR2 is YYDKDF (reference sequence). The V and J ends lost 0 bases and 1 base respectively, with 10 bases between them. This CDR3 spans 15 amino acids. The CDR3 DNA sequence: TGTGCCACCAGCAGAGATCAGTTTGGATCCTACGAGCAGTACTTC. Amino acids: CATSRDQFGSYEQYF.

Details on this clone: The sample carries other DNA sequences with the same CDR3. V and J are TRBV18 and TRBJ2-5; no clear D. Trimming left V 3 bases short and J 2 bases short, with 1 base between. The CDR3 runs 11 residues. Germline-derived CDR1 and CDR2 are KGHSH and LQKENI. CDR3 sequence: CASSPQETQYF. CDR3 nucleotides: TGTGCCAGCTCACCTCAAGAGACCCAGTACTTC.

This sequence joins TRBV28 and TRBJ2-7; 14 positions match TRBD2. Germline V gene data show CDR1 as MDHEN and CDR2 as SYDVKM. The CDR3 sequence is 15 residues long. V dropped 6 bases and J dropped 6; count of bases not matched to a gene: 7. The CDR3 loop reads CASRPLTSGRGEQYF. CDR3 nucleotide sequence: TGTGCCAGCAGACCCCTGACTAGCGGGAGGGGCGAGCAGTACTTC.

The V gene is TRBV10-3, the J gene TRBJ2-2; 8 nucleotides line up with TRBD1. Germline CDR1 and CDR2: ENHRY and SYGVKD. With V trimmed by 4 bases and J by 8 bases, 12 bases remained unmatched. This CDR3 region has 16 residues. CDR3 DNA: TGTGCCATCAGTGGGATCCTCGGACAGGGTATGGGGGAGCTGTTTTTT. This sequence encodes CAISGILGQGMGELFF.

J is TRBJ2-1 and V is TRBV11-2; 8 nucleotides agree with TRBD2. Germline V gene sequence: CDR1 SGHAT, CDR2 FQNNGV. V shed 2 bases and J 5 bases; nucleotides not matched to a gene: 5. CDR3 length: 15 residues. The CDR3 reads CASSLFRLAHNEQFF. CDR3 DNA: TGTGCCAGCAGCTTATTTCGACTAGCGCACAATGAGCAGTTCTTC.

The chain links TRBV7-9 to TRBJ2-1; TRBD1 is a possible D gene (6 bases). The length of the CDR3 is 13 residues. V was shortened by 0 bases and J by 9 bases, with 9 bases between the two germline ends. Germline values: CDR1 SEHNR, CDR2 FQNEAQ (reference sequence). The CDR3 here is CASSLATGFEQFF. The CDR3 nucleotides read TGTGCCAGCAGCTTAGCCACAGGGTTTGAGCAGTTCTTC.

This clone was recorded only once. CDR3 residues: CASSESGASREQYF. The CDR3 nucleotides read TGCGCCAGCAGTGAGTCTGGTGCTAGCAGAGAGCAGTACTTC. The rearrangement uses TRBV10-1 and TRBJ2-7; D may be TRBD2 (5 bases). V lost 0 bases, J lost 7 bases, and 13 bases lay in between. This CDR3 has 14 residues. Germline CDR1 WNHNN, CDR2 SYGVQD (reference sequence).

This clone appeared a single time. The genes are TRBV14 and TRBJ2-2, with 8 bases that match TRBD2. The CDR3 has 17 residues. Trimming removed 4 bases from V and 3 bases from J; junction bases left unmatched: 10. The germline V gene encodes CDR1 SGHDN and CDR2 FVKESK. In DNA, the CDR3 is TGTGCCAGCAGCCCCCTTGGCGGGAGGCTTGACACCGGGGAGCTGTTTTTT. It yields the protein CASSPLGGRLDTGELFF.

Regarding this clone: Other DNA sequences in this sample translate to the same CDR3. The CDR3 coding sequence is TGTGCCAGCTCACCAGACACCACCTACGAGCAGTACTTC. Translating gives CASSPDTTYEQYF. The chain links TRBV18 to TRBJ2-7; D call uncertain. V was cut by 2 bases and J by 2 bases, with 7 bases left in between. The V gene's germline CDR1 is KGHSH and CDR2 LQKENI. The CDR3 runs 13 residues.

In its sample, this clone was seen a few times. The CDR3 loop is CASSLAPGQNTEAFF. CDR3 nucleotides: TGTGCCAGCAGCTTAGCTCCAGGACAGAACACTGAAGCTTTCTTT. The chain joins TRBV7-2 to TRBJ1-1; tentative D call: TRBD1 (5 bases). This CDR3 spans 15 amino acids. The V gene lost 0 bases and the J gene lost 1 base, with 9 bases spanning the gap. The germline V gene encodes CDR1 SGHTA and CDR2 FQGNSA. The whole variable domain, filled in from reference TRBV7-2 and TRBJ1-1, reads GAGVSQSPSNKVTEKGKDVELRCDPISGHTALYWYRQSLGQGLEFLIYFQGNSAPDKSGLPSDRFSAERTGGSVSTLTIQRTQQEDSAVYLCASSLAPGQNTEAFFGQGTRLTVV.

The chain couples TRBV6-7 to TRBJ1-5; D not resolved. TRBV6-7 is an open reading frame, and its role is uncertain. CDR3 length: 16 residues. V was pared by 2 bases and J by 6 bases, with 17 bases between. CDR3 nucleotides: TGTGCCAGCAGTTACAACCGGGGTGGAGGAGGTCAGCCCCAGCATTTT. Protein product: CASSYNRGGGGQPQHF.

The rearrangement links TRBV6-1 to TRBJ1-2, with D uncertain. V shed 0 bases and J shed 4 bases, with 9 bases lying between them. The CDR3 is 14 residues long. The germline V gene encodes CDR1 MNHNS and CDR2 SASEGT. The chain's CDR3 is CASSEAYRVYGYTF. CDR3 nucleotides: TGTGCCAGCAGTGAAGCGTACCGGGTCTATGGCTACACCTTC.

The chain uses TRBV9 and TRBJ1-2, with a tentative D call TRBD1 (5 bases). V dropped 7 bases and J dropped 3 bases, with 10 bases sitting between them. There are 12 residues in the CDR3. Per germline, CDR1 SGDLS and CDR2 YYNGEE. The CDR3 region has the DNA TGTGCCAGCCATCGGGGGGACTATGGCTACACCTTC. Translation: CASHRGDYGYTF.

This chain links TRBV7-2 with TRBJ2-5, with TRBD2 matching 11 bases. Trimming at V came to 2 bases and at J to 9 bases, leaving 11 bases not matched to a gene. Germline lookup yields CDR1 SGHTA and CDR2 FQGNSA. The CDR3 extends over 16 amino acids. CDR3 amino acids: CASSLRPSGGQAAQYF. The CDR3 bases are TGTGCCAGCAGCTTACGTCCTAGCGGGGGGCAGGCGGCCCAGTACTTC. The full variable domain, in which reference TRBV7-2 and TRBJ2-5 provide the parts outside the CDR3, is GAGVSQSPSNKVTEKGKDVELRCDPISGHTALYWYRQSLGQGLEFLIYFQGNSAPDKSGLPSDRFSAERTGGSVSTLTIQRTQQEDSAVYLCASSLRPSGGQAAQYFGPGTRLLVL.

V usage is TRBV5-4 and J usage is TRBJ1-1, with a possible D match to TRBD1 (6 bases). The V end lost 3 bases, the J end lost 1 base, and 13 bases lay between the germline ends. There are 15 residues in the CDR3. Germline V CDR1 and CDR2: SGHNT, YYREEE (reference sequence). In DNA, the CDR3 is TGTGCCAGCAGCTGGGAGGACAGAAAGAACACTGAAGCTTTCTTT. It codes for CASSWEDRKNTEAFF.

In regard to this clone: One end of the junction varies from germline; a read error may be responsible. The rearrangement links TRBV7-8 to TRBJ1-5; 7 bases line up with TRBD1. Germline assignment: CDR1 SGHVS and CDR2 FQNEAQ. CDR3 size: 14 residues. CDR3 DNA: TGTGCCAGCAGCGTAAACAGGGGCAACCAGCCCCAGCATTTT. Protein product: CASSVNRGNQPQHF.

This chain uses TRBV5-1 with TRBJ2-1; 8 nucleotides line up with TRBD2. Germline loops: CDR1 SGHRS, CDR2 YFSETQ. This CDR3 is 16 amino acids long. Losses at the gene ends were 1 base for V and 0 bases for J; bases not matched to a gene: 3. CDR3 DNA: TGCGCCAGCAGCTTGACTAGCGGTTCCTCCTACAATGAGCAGTTCTTC. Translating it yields CASSLTSGSSYNEQFF.

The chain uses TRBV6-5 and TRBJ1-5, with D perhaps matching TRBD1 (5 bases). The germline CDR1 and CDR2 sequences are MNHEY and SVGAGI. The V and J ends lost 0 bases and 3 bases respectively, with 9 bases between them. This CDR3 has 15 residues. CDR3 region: CASSYSLTANQPQHF. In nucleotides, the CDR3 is TGTGCCAGCAGTTACTCGTTGACAGCCAATCAGCCCCAGCATTTT.

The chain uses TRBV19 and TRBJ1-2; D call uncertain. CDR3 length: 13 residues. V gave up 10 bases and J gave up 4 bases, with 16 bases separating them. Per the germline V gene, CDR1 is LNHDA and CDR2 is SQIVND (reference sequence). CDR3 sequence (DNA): TGTGCCACCAACCCGGGCGGACGCTATGGCTACACCTTC. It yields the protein CATNPGGRYGYTF.

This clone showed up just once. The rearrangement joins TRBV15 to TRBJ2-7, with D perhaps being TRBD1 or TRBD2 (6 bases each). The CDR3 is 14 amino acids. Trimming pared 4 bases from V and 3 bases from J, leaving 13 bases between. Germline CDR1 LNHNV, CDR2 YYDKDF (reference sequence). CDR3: CATSTYREVYEQYF. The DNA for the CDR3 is TGTGCCACCAGCACATACAGGGAGGTCTACGAGCAGTACTTC.

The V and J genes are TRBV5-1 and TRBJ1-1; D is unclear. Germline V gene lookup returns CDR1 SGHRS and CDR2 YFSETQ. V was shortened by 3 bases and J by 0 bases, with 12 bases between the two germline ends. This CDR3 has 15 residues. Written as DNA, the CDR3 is TGCGCCAGCAGCTCGGCTCAGGTCATGAACACTGAAGCTTTCTTT. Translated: CASSSAQVMNTEAFF. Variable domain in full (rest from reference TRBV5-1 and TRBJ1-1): KAGVTQTPRYLIKTRGQQVTLSCSPISGHRSVSWYQQTPGQGLQFLFEYFSETQRNKGNFPGRFSGRQFSNSRSEMNVSTLELGDSALYLCASSSAQVMNTEAFFGQGTRLTVV.

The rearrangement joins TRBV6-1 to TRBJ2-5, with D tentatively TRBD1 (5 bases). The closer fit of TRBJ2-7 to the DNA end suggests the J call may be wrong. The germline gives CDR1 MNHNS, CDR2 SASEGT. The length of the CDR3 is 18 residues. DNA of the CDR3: TGTGCCAGCAGTGAAGCGCTTCCTTTTGGGGCGTTCTCCTACGAGCAGTACTTC. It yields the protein CASSEALPFGAFSYEQYF.

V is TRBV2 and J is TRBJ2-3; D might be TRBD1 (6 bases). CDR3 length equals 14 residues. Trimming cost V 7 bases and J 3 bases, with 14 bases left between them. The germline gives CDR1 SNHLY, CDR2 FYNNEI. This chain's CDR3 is CASNLDSLTDTQYF. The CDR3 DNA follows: TGTGCCAGCAACCTGGACAGCTTAACAGATACGCAGTATTTT.

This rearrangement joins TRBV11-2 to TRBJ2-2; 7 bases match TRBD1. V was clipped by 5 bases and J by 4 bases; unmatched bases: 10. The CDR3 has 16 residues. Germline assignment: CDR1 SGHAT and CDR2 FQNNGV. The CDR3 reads CASSGYRGSITGELFF. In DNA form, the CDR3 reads TGTGCCAGCAGCGGCTACAGGGGCAGTATCACCGGGGAGCTGTTTTTT.

CDR3 coding DNA: TGTGCCAGCAGTCTCAAGGGGGAGAATCAGCCCCAGCATTTT. The encoded protein is CASSLKGENQPQHF. The rearrangement uses TRBV6-1 and TRBJ1-5; possible D gene TRBD1, 6 bases. This CDR3 has 14 residues. In germline, CDR1 is MNHNS, CDR2 SASEGT. Trimming left V 5 bases short and J 4 bases short, with 12 bases between.